These 6 T cell receptor beta chains originate from one sample sequenced in a study of CD8 T cells in ankylosing spondylitis. Study-wide findings and caveats: What seemed typical of ankylosing spondylitis blood was a TCR beta motif built from fewer than ten highly homologous variants.

No antigen has been identified for these receptors. TCRdb recomputed calls from the 5' RACE reads with MiXCR, one row per CDR3 protein. The table shows around 390,000 distinct CDR3 sequences, with about 20% occurring only once. The sample taken for sequencing was blood, either unsorted or a sorted T cell fraction (not recorded which). The receptors stem from a male donor with ankylosing spondylitis.

In its sample, this clonotype was seen once. The V gene is TRBV28, the J gene TRBJ2-3, with TRBD1 matching over 8 bases. This CDR3 contains 16 residues. After removal of 1 base from V and 5 bases from J, the junction contained 8 bases not matched to a gene. CDR1 and CDR2 (germline): MDHEN, SYDVKM. CDR3 loop: CASSLLQGEHRDTQYF. The CDR3 nucleotides are TGTGCCAGCAGTTTATTACAGGGGGAACACAGAGATACGCAGTATTTT.

This clonotype has only a few counts. The chain combines TRBV29-1 with TRBJ2-3; 8 positions agree with TRBD1. Germline V gene lookup returns CDR1 SQVTM and CDR2 ANQGSEA. Trimming cost V 2 bases and J 3 bases; bases outside gene matches: 7. The length of the CDR3 is 15 residues. CDR3 protein: CSVERAGQGTDTQYF. As DNA, the CDR3 is TGCAGCGTTGAACGGGCAGGACAGGGAACAGATACGCAGTATTTT.

The chain employs TRBV3-1 and TRBJ2-7; D ambiguous. The CDR3 loop spans 14 amino acids. V lost 4 bases and J lost 0, with 10 bases in between. CDR1 is LGHDT, CDR2 YNNKEL, per germline (reference sequence). DNA of the CDR3: TGTGCCAGCAGCCCTTCGGATTCCTCCTACGAGCAGTACTTC. Amino acids: CASSPSDSSYEQYF.

The V call is TRBV24-1, the J call TRBJ2-3; TRBD1 is a possible D gene (5 bases). The germline V gene has CDR1 KGHDR and CDR2 SFDVKD. The CDR3 covers 15 residues. The ends were cut back, 2 bases at V and 2 bases at J, with 10 bases in the middle. DNA for the CDR3: TGTGCCACCAGTGATTCTGGACACTCCACAGATACGCAGTATTTT. This encodes CATSDSGHSTDTQYF.

This clonotype was detected a few times. The chain recombines TRBV12-3 or TRBV12-4 with TRBJ1-2, with D perhaps TRBD1 (5 bases). The CDR3 contains 14 residues. The CDR3 here is CVTTKVRALYGYTF. As DNA, the CDR3 is TGTGTTACGACTAAAGTCAGGGCCCTGTATGGCTACACCTTC.

The chain is built from TRBV7-8 and TRBJ2-3; 15 bases agree with TRBD2. Germline-derived CDR1 and CDR2 are SGHVS and FQNEAQ. This CDR3 region has 18 residues. V gave up 5 bases and J gave up 3 bases; unmatched junction bases: 9. In DNA, the CDR3 is TGTGCCAGCAGCCGTACCGGGACTAGCGGGAGGAGGACAGATACGCAGTATTTT. It yields the protein CASSRTGTSGRRTDTQYF.